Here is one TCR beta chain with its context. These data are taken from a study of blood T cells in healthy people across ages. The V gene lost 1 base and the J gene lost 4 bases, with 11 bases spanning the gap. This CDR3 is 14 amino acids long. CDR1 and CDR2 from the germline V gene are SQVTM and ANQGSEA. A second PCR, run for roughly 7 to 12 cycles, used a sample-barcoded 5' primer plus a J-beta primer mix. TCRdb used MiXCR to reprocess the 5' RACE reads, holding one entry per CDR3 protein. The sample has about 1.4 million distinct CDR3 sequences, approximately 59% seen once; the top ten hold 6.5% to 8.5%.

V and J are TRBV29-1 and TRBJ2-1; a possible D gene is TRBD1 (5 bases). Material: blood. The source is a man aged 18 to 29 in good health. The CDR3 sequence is CSVEVGSGYNEQFF. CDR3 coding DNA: TGCAGCGTTGAAGTGGGGTCAGGGTACAATGAGCAGTTCTTC.